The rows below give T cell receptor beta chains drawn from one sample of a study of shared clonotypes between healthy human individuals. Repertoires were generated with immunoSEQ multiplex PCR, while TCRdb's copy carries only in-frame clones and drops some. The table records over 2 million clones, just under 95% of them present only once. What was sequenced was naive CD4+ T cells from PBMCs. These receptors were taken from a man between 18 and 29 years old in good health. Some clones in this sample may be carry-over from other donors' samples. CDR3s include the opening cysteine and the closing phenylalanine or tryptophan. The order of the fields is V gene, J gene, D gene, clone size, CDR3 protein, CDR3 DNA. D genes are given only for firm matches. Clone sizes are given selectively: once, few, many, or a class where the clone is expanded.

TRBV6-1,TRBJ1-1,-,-,CASSEAGSRNTEAFF,TGTGCCAGCAGTGAAGCAGGATCCAGGAACACTGAAGCTTTCTTT
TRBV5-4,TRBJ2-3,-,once,CASSPGGQTTDTQYF,TGTGCCAGCAGTCCTGGAGGACAGACGACAGATACGCAGTATTTT
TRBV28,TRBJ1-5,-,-,CASSSLSGGQPQHF,TGTGCCAGCAGTTCACTCTCGGGCGGTCAGCCCCAGCATTTT
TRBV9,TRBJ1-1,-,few,CASSVGTGGGQAFF,TGTGCCAGCAGCGTTGGGACCGGAGGAGGGCAAGCTTTCTTT
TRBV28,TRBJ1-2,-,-,CASSSVWEGYGYTF,TGTGCCAGCAGCTCGGTTTGGGAGGGCTATGGCTACACCTTC
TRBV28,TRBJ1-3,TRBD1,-,CASSQGTGDSGNTIYF,TGTGCCAGCAGCCAAGGGACAGGAGACTCTGGAAACACCATATATTTT
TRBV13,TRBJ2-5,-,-,CASSPNRNQETQYF,TGTGCCAGCAGCCCTAACAGGAACCAAGAGACCCAGTACTTC
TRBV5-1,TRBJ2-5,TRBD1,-,CASSYAGTGEETQYF,TGCGCCAGCAGCTACGCCGGGACAGGCGAAGAGACCCAGTACTTC
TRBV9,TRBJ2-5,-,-,CASSVRIRETQYF,TGTGCCAGCAGCGTAAGGATTAGGGAGACCCAGTACTTC
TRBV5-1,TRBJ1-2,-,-,CASSIRGNYGYTF,TGCGCCAGCAGCATTAGGGGTAACTATGGCTACACCTTC
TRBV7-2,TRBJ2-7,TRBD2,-,CASSWDAGAGFYEQYF,TGTGCCAGCAGCTGGGATGCGGGAGCGGGTTTCTACGAGCAGTACTTC
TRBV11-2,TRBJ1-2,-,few,CASSTDSDYGYTF,TGTGCCAGCAGCACGGACAGTGACTATGGCTACACCTTC
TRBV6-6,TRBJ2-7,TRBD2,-,CASRPSGSYEQYF,TGTGCCAGCAGGCCTAGCGGCTCCTACGAGCAGTACTTC
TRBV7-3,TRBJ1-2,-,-,CASSSQPSGGYTF,TGTGCCAGCAGCTCTCAACCCTCGGGGGGCTACACCTTC
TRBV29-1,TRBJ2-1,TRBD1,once,CSVSGQDYNEQFF,TGCAGCGTTTCCGGACAGGACTACAATGAGCAGTTCTTC
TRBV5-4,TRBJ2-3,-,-,CASSHHPPDTQYF,TGTGCCAGCAGCCACCATCCCCCAGATACGCAGTATTTT
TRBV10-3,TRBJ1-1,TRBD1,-,CAISAQGGGTEAFF,TGTGCCATCAGTGCGCAGGGGGGAGGAACTGAAGCTTTCTTT
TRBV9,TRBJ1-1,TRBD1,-,CASSVGQPMNTEAFF,TGTGCCAGCAGCGTGGGACAGCCCATGAACACTGAAGCTTTCTTT
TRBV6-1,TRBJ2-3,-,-,CASSEGMGLDTQYF,TGTGCCAGCAGTGAAGGGATGGGGTTAGATACGCAGTATTTT
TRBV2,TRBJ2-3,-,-,CASSEYTDTQYF,TGTGCCAGCAGTGAATACACAGATACGCAGTATTTT
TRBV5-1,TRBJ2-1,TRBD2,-,CASSLGAGGQKEQFF,TGCGCCAGCAGCTTGGGTGCGGGAGGGCAGAAGGAGCAGTTCTTC
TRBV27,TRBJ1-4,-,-,CASSFRVGFGEKLFF,TGTGCCAGCAGTTTCAGGGTGGGGTTTGGCGAAAAACTGTTTTTT
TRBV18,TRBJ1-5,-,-,CASSARGRGESNQPQHF,TGTGCCAGCTCAGCTAGGGGCCGGGGGGAAAGCAATCAGCCCCAGCATTTT
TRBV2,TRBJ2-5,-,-,CASSVRQGKETQYF,TGTGCCAGCAGTGTAAGGCAGGGGAAGGAGACCCAGTACTTC
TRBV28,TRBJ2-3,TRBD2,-,CASRGEDTQYF,TGTGCCAGCCGGGGGGAGGATACGCAGTATTTT
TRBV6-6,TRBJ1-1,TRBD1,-,CASRDRVEGAFF,TGTGCCAGCAGGGACAGGGTTGAGGGAGCTTTCTTT
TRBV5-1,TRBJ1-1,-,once,CASRVGRGMNTEAFF,TGCGCCAGCAGGGTCGGGAGGGGAATGAACACTGAAGCTTTCTTT
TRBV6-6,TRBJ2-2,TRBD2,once,CASSFGLAGTGELFF,TGTGCCAGCAGTTTCGGACTAGCGGGCACCGGGGAGCTGTTTTTT
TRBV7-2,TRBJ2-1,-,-,CASSTRGNEQFF,TGTGCCAGCAGCACTCGAGGTAATGAGCAGTTCTTC
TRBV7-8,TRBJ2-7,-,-,CASSKTRRYEQYF,TGTGCCAGCAGCAAGACTAGGCGGTACGAGCAGTACTTC
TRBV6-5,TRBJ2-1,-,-,CASSRGHSGYNEQFF,TGTGCCAGCAGCCGAGGGCACTCTGGGTACAATGAGCAGTTCTTC
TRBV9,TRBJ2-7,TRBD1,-,CASSVVGGQGYEQYF,TGTGCCAGCAGCGTAGTAGGGGGACAGGGGTACGAGCAGTACTTC
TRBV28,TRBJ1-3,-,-,CASSPGPAIYF,TGTGCCAGCAGTCCCGGGCCCGCCATATATTTT
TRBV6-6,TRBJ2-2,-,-,CASSYPRRAPELFF,TGTGCCAGCAGTTACCCTCGGCGCGCCCCGGAGCTGTTTTTT
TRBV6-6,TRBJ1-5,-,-,CATRAETRQPQHF,TGTGCCACTCGGGCGGAGACCCGTCAGCCCCAGCATTTT
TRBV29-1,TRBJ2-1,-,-,CSVAPRHGNEQFF,TGCAGCGTTGCCCCCAGACATGGAAATGAGCAGTTCTTC
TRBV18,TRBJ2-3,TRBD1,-,CASSTGQIPTDTQYF,TGTGCCAGCTCAACGGGACAGATCCCCACAGATACGCAGTATTTT